The clone carrying this TCR beta chain occurred many times. One end of the junction does not line up with germline, which may come from a read error. The germline V gene has CDR1 SGHTA and CDR2 FQGNSA. There are 13 residues in the CDR3. This sample is part of a study of T-cell reconstitution after alpha-beta-depleted transplantation in children. Unique molecular identifiers were built into the TCRbeta library. One entry per CDR3 protein, called by TCRdb with MiXCR from the PCR reads. The profile shows 400,000 to 500,000 distinct CDR3 sequences, 11% of them singletons. The sequence was obtained from a human donor who donated a stem cell graft to a child with acute myeloid leukemia. The V call is TRBV7-2, the J call TRBJ2-7; 9 nucleotides align to TRBD1. The sequences come from PBMCs from the stem cell graft donor, collected from the stem cell graft. CDR3 sequence (DNA): TGCGCCAGCAGCTGGGACAGGGCCTACGAGCAGTACTTC. Encoded protein: CASSWDRAYEQYF.